The next 18 T cell receptor beta chains were all read from a single sample in a study of blood T cell repertoires in COVID-19. Sequencing used immunoSEQ multiplex PCR; TCRdb keeps in-frame clones, though not all of them. Of roughly 200,000 clones listed, 85% to 90% were seen once; the top ten hold 1.2%. The source material was PBMCs or T cells enriched from blood (not recorded which). Receptors were obtained from a man aged 30 to 39 who had recovered from COVID-19.

For this clone: Other DNA variants within this sample encode the same CDR3. The V call is TRBV15, the J call TRBJ1-1; TRBD1 is a possible D gene (6 bases). Germline V CDR1 and CDR2: LNHNV, YYDKDF (reference sequence). This CDR3 is 13 amino acids long. The V gene lost 1 base and the J gene lost 4 bases, with 7 bases spanning the gap. CDR3 coding DNA: TGTGCCACCAGCAGAGGAGGGGGCACTGAAGCTTTCTTT. It codes for CATSRGGGTEAFF.

This rearrangement joins TRBV29-1 to TRBJ1-5; a weak D match, TRBD1 (6 bases). The germline V gene has CDR1 SQVTM and CDR2 ANQGSEA. This CDR3 comprises 14 residues. V lost 5 bases and J 5 bases, leaving 16 bases between the germline ends. Written as DNA, the CDR3 is TGCAGCGTTTCACAGGGACGAGGGGATCAGCCCCAGCATTTT. Protein sequence: CSVSQGRGDQPQHF.

This clone was detected only once. This rearrangement joins TRBV7-6 to TRBJ2-7; TRBD1 might be the D (6 bases). CDR3 size: 15 residues. Trimming shortened V by 4 bases and J by 0 bases, and 13 bases separated the two germline ends. Per germline, CDR1 SGHVS and CDR2 FNYEAQ. The CDR3 spells CASSSRPRGSYEQYF. DNA of the CDR3: TGTGCCAGCAGCTCACGACCCAGGGGCTCCTACGAGCAGTACTTC.

V and J are TRBV3-1 (or the pseudogene TRBV3-2) and TRBJ2-3; 14 bases fit TRBD2. The CDR3 runs to 21 residues. In germline, CDR1 is LGHDT, CDR2 YNNKEL (reference sequence). V shed 4 bases, J shed 2 bases, and the junction held 17 bases outside the gene matches. CDR3 loop: CASSPRGLAGAPETHTDTQYF. CDR3 DNA: TGTGCCAGCAGCCCCCGGGGACTAGCGGGGGCACCCGAGACTCACACAGATACGCAGTATTTT.

V usage is TRBV7-2 and J usage is TRBJ1-2, with D unresolved. The CDR3 contains 16 residues. The V gene lost 0 bases and the J gene lost 4 bases, with 15 bases spanning the gap. In germline, CDR1 is SGHTA, CDR2 FQGNSA. CDR3 protein: CASSLARTRGSYGYTF. The CDR3 DNA reads as TGTGCCAGCAGCTTAGCCAGGACCCGGGGAAGCTATGGCTACACCTTC.

V and J are TRBV28 and TRBJ2-7, with TRBD1 identical over 8 bases. The CDR3 runs 15 residues. From germline, CDR1 is MDHEN and CDR2 SYDVKM. V trimming: 5 bases; J trimming: 2 bases; junction bases outside the gene matches: 8. The CDR3 here is CASSTTGQAAYEQYF. CDR3 coding DNA: TGTGCCAGCAGTACCACGGGACAGGCCGCCTACGAGCAGTACTTC.

The J gene is TRBJ1-2, the V gene TRBV2; 7 bases match TRBD1. CDR1 SNHLY and CDR2 FYNNEI come from the germline V gene. The CDR3 spans 12 residues. The J segment lost 7 bases and the V segment lost 11 bases, leaving 10 bases of the junction unmatched. The CDR3 region is CAGTSGGLGYTF. CDR3 nucleotides: TGTGCCGGAACTTCAGGGGGTCTTGGCTACACCTTC.

The chain is built from TRBV6-2 or TRBV6-3 and TRBJ1-5; maybe TRBD1 (6 bases). The CDR3 extends over 18 amino acids. V lost 0 bases to trimming and J lost 3 bases, with 18 bases between them. Germline assignment: CDR1 MNHEY and CDR2 SVGEGT. The CDR3 loop is CASSYSQDRISFNQPQHF. CDR3 nucleotides: TGTGCCAGCAGTTACTCGCAGGACAGAATTTCCTTCAATCAGCCCCAGCATTTT.

The chain recombines TRBV28 with TRBJ2-3, with D tentatively TRBD2 (7 bases). V shed 5 bases and J shed 0 bases, with 15 bases lying between them. Germline V gene data show CDR1 as MDHEN and CDR2 as SYDVKM. The CDR3 spans 16 residues. Written as DNA, the CDR3 is TGTGCCAGCAGTCCTGGGGGGGCGGCTAGCACAGATACGCAGTATTTT. This translates into CASSPGGAASTDTQYF.

V and J are TRBV30 and TRBJ2-3; D may be TRBD1 (5 bases). The germline V gene has CDR1 GTSNPN and CDR2 SVGIG (reference sequence). This CDR3 has 16 residues. V lost 1 base and J 6 bases, leaving 20 bases between the germline ends. CDR3 nucleotide sequence: TGTGCCTGGAGTGGTCTTGTAGGGGCTGGAGTGGATACGCAGTATTTT. This translates into CAWSGLVGAGVDTQYF.

The chain uses TRBV5-6 and TRBJ2-3; possibly TRBD2 for D (5 bases). V shed 1 base and J shed 2 bases, with 11 bases lying between them. The CDR3 spans 15 residues. Germline loops: CDR1 SGHDT, CDR2 YYEEEE. In DNA, the CDR3 is TGTGCCAGCAGCTTGTCGGGGAGTTACACAGATACGCAGTATTTT. It yields the protein CASSLSGSYTDTQYF.

The genes are TRBV9 and TRBJ2-5; 10 bases match TRBD2. Losses at the gene ends were 0 bases for V and 2 bases for J; bases not matched to a gene: 1. CDR3 length equals 15 residues. Germline V CDR1 and CDR2: SGDLS, YYNGEE. The CDR3 DNA sequence: TGTGCCAGCAGCGTAGCTAGCGGGGGACAAGAGACCCAGTACTTC. It is translated as CASSVASGGQETQYF.

The chain links TRBV7-2 to TRBJ2-7; unclear D gene. CDR1 and CDR2 from the germline V gene are SGHTA and FQGNSA. Trimming shortened V by 5 bases and J by 0 bases, and 11 bases separated the two germline ends. The CDR3 sequence is 14 residues long. CDR3 residues: CASSPRQASYEQYF. The CDR3 DNA reads TGTGCCAGCAGCCCTCGCCAGGCCTCCTACGAGCAGTACTTC.

The chain is built from TRBV18 and TRBJ2-1, with D perhaps TRBD2 (5 bases). Per germline, CDR1 KGHSH and CDR2 LQKENI. The CDR3 is 17 amino acids. The V end lost 4 bases, the J end lost 7 bases, and 23 bases lay between the germline ends. CDR3 sequence: CASSRELPGSSSNEQFF. As DNA, the CDR3 is TGTGCCAGCTCACGTGAACTACCGGGATCTTCGAGTAATGAGCAGTTCTTC.

J is TRBJ1-2 and V is TRBV19; no reliable D call. Germline V gives CDR1 LNHDA, CDR2 SQIVND (reference sequence). The V and J ends lost 5 bases and 4 bases respectively, with 11 bases between them. The CDR3 sequence is 13 residues long. The CDR3 nucleotides are TGTGCCAGTAGTGCGTCACTTGGCTATGGCTACACCTTC. Protein product: CASSASLGYGYTF. The variable domain in full, with the rest retrieved from reference TRBV19 and TRBJ1-2, is DGGITQSPKYLFRKEGQNVTLSCEQNLNHDAMYWYRQDPGQGLRLIYYSQIVNDFQKGDIAEGYSVSREKKESFPLTVTSAQKNPTAFYLCASSASLGYGYTFGSGTRLTVV.

This clone has at least ten counts. The chain links TRBV7-6 to TRBJ2-2; 14 bases fit TRBD2. J was trimmed by 3 bases and V by 5 bases; bases with no gene match: 5. The germline gives CDR1 SGHVS, CDR2 FNYEAQ. The CDR3 is 17 amino acids. CDR3 in DNA: TGTGCCAGCAGCCAGGGACTAGCGGGAGAGTACACCGGGGAGCTGTTTTTT. Translating it yields CASSQGLAGEYTGELFF.

This clone appeared a single time. The V gene is TRBV28, the J gene TRBJ2-7; 8 bases agree with TRBD1. The CDR3 totals 15 residues. Trimming at V came to 7 bases and at J to 6 bases, leaving 14 bases not matched to a gene. Germline V gene lookup returns CDR1 MDHEN and CDR2 SYDVKM. The CDR3 loop reads CASKQIQGGLGEQYF. CDR3 DNA: TGTGCCAGCAAACAAATACAGGGGGGACTCGGCGAGCAGTACTTC.

This chain links TRBV6-2 or TRBV6-3 with TRBJ2-7; 8 nucleotides agree with TRBD2. The trim removed 3 bases at V and 5 bases at J, leaving 6 bases unmatched. The CDR3 has 14 residues. CDR1 MNHEY and CDR2 SVGEGT come from the germline V gene. DNA for the CDR3: TGTGCCAGCAGTTATTTAGCGGGAATTCACGAGCAGTACTTC. Its protein product is CASSYLAGIHEQYF.